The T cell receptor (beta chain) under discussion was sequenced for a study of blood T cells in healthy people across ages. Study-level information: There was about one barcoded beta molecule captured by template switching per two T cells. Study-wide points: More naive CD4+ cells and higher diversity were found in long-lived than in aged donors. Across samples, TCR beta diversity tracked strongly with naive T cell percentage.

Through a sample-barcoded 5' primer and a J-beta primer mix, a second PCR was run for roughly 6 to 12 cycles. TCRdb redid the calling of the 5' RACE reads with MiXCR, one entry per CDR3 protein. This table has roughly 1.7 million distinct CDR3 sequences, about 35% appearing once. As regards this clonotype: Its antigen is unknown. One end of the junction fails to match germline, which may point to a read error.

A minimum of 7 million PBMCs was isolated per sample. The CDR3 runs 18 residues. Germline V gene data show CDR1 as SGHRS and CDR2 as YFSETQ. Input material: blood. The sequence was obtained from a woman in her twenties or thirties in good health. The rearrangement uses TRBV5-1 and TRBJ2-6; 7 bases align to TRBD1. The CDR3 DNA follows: TGCGCCAGCAGCCCGGGACAGCCACTTCTCTCTGGGGTCAACGTCCTGACTTTC. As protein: CASSPGQPLLSGVNVLTF.